The 14 T cell receptor beta chains given below trace back to one sample, sequenced in a study of T cells in localized non-small cell lung cancer. The method was immunoSEQ multiplex PCR; TCRdb's version includes in-frame clones alone and lacks a portion of them. The sample lists tens of thousands of clones; about 89% were seen once. The material was peripheral blood, obtained before any cancer treatment. The source is a woman aged 40-75 years with stage I lung adenocarcinoma.

The CDR3 nucleotides are TGTGCCAGCACCAACGGGGGAGCCATGAACACTGAAGCTTTCTTT. This encodes CASTNGGAMNTEAFF. The chain combines TRBV6-5 with TRBJ1-1; possibly TRBD1 for D (5 bases). The V end lost 7 bases, the J end lost 0 bases, and 15 bases lay between the germline ends. Germline CDR1 MNHEY, CDR2 SVGAGI. The CDR3 contains 15 residues.

This chain joins TRBV5-6 and TRBJ2-7, with a weak D call TRBD2 (6 bases). Per the germline V gene, CDR1 is SGHDT and CDR2 is YYEEEE. The CDR3 loop spans 12 amino acids. Trimming shortened V by 5 bases and J by 7 bases, and 13 bases separated the two germline ends. The CDR3 DNA reads as TGTGCCAGCAGGGCGGGGCCGGGGGAGCAGTACTTC. It is translated as CASRAGPGEQYF.

The chain recombines TRBV5-6 with TRBJ2-1; D gene uncertain. Looked up from germline, CDR1 is SGHDT and CDR2 is YYEEEE. CDR3 size: 15 residues. V shed 4 bases and J shed 1 base, with 12 bases lying between them. The CDR3 here is CASSPGTPSYNEQFF. The CDR3 DNA reads TGTGCCAGCAGCCCCGGCACGCCTTCCTACAATGAGCAGTTCTTC.

V gene TRBV4-3 combines with J gene TRBJ2-5, with D hard to call. This CDR3 contains 14 residues. Trimming cost V 0 bases and J 3 bases, with 8 bases left between them. CDR1 and CDR2 (germline): LGHNA, YSLEER. CDR3 region: CASSQDQGEETQYF. CDR3 DNA sequence: TGCGCCAGCAGCCAAGATCAAGGAGAAGAGACCCAGTACTTC.

V and J are TRBV29-1 and TRBJ2-2, with 12 bases matching TRBD2. V gave up 0 bases and J gave up 6 bases; unmatched junction bases: 8. This CDR3 is built from 17 residues. Germline V gene sequence: CDR1 SQVTM, CDR2 ANQGSEA. CDR3 bases: TGCAGCGTTGAAGACTCGACTAGCGGGAGTGCCCCCGGGGAGCTGTTTTTT. It is translated as CSVEDSTSGSAPGELFF.

The rearrangement links TRBV13 to TRBJ2-3, with 7 bases matching TRBD1. The CDR3 contains 22 residues. Germline CDR1 PRHDT, CDR2 FYEKMQ (reference sequence). The V and J ends lost 0 bases and 0 bases, in that order; junction bases with no gene match: 21. CDR3 coding DNA: TGTGCCAGCAGCTTAGGCCTAAACTTAAGACCCCCGGGACAGTCTAGCACAGATACGCAGTATTTT. Protein product: CASSLGLNLRPPGQSSTDTQYF.

A single count supports this clone. The CDR3 DNA is TGTGCCAGCAGTGTGGGCGGTACGAACACCGGGGAGCTGTTTTTT. The encoded protein is CASSVGGTNTGELFF. The J gene is TRBJ2-2, the V gene TRBV6-1, with no clear D. This CDR3 contains 15 residues. Trimming removed 4 bases from V and 0 bases from J, with 9 bases in between. The germline V gene has CDR1 MNHNS and CDR2 SASEGT.

The chain recombines TRBV20-1 with TRBJ1-1, with D tentatively TRBD1 (6 bases). Germline lookup yields CDR1 DFQATT and CDR2 SNEGSKA (reference sequence). This CDR3 spans 11 amino acids. V lost 4 bases to trimming and J lost 6 bases, with 9 bases between them. The CDR3 here is CSAKPGAEAFF. The CDR3 DNA reads as TGCAGTGCTAAGCCAGGGGCTGAAGCTTTCTTT.

This rearrangement joins TRBV19 to TRBJ2-7; weak D call: TRBD2 (6 bases). The CDR3 totals 13 residues. CDR1 LNHDA and CDR2 SQIVND come from the germline V gene (reference sequence). Between the trimmed V and J ends, which lost 6 bases and 7 bases, there was a span of 16 bases. The chain's CDR3 is CASSTGGAREQYF. CDR3 DNA sequence: TGTGCCAGTAGCACCGGCGGGGCACGGGAGCAGTACTTC. Supplemented by reference TRBV19 and TRBJ2-7, the full variable domain reads DGGITQSPKYLFRKEGQNVTLSCEQNLNHDAMYWYRQDPGQGLRLIYYSQIVNDFQKGDIAEGYSVSREKKESFPLTVTSAQKNPTAFYLCASSTGGAREQYFGPGTRLTVT.

CDR3 sequence: CAWTTGGTEAFF. The CDR3 region has the DNA TGTGCCTGGACGACAGGGGGCACTGAAGCTTTCTTT. V and J are TRBV30 and TRBJ1-1; 9 bases fit TRBD1. The germline V gene encodes CDR1 GTSNPN and CDR2 SVGIG (reference sequence). V dropped 4 bases and J dropped 4; count of bases not matched to a gene: 1. This CDR3 region has 12 residues.

This clone was seen once. The genes are TRBV29-1 and TRBJ2-5, with D hard to call. The CDR3 length is 11 residues. The V and J ends lost 6 bases and 4 bases respectively, with 9 bases between them. Germline-derived CDR1 and CDR2 are SQVTM and ANQGSEA. CDR3 DNA: TGCAGCGTCCGTCCCGCAGAGACCCAGTACTTC. Encoded protein: CSVRPAETQYF. Full variable domain (remainder filled in from reference TRBV29-1 and TRBJ2-5): SAVISQKPSRDICQRGTSLTIQCQVDSQVTMMFWYRQQPGQSLTLIATANQGSEATYESGFVIDKFPISRPNLTFSTLTVSNMSPEDSSIYLCSVRPAETQYFGPGTRLLVL.

This clone appeared a few times. The chain carries TRBV6-5 and TRBJ2-7; 7 positions agree with TRBD1. V lost 5 bases, J lost 6 bases, and 4 bases stayed unmatched. This CDR3 has 12 amino acids. The germline gives CDR1 MNHEY, CDR2 SVGAGI. The CDR3 DNA follows: TGTGCCAGCAGTCCGGACAGGCGCGAGCAGTACTTC. Translating gives CASSPDRREQYF.

This clone was seen a few times. The chain employs TRBV5-4 and TRBJ2-1; possibly TRBD1 for D (6 bases). The V and J ends lost 6 bases and 3 bases respectively, with 10 bases between them. The CDR3 loop spans 13 amino acids. CDR1 is SGHNT and CDR2 is YYREEE in the germline V gene (reference sequence). CDR3 DNA: TGTGCCAGCAAACAGGGAAACTACAATGAGCAGTTCTTC. Translating it yields CASKQGNYNEQFF. Full variable domain (remainder filled in from reference TRBV5-4 and TRBJ2-1): ETGVTQSPTHLIKTRGQQVTLRCSSQSGHNTVSWYQQALGQGPQFIFQYYREEENGRGNFPPRFSGLQFPNYSSELNVNALELDDSALYLCASKQGNYNEQFFGPGTRLTVL.

The CDR3 sequence is CASSLEIGASYEQYF. The CDR3 DNA reads TGTGCCAGCAGCCTCGAAATCGGCGCCTCCTACGAGCAGTACTTC. The chain couples TRBV6-6 to TRBJ2-7, with D unclear. The germline V gene has CDR1 MNHNY and CDR2 SVGAGI (reference sequence). Deletions cut 6 bases from V and 0 bases from J, with 15 bases between. The length of the CDR3 is 15 residues.